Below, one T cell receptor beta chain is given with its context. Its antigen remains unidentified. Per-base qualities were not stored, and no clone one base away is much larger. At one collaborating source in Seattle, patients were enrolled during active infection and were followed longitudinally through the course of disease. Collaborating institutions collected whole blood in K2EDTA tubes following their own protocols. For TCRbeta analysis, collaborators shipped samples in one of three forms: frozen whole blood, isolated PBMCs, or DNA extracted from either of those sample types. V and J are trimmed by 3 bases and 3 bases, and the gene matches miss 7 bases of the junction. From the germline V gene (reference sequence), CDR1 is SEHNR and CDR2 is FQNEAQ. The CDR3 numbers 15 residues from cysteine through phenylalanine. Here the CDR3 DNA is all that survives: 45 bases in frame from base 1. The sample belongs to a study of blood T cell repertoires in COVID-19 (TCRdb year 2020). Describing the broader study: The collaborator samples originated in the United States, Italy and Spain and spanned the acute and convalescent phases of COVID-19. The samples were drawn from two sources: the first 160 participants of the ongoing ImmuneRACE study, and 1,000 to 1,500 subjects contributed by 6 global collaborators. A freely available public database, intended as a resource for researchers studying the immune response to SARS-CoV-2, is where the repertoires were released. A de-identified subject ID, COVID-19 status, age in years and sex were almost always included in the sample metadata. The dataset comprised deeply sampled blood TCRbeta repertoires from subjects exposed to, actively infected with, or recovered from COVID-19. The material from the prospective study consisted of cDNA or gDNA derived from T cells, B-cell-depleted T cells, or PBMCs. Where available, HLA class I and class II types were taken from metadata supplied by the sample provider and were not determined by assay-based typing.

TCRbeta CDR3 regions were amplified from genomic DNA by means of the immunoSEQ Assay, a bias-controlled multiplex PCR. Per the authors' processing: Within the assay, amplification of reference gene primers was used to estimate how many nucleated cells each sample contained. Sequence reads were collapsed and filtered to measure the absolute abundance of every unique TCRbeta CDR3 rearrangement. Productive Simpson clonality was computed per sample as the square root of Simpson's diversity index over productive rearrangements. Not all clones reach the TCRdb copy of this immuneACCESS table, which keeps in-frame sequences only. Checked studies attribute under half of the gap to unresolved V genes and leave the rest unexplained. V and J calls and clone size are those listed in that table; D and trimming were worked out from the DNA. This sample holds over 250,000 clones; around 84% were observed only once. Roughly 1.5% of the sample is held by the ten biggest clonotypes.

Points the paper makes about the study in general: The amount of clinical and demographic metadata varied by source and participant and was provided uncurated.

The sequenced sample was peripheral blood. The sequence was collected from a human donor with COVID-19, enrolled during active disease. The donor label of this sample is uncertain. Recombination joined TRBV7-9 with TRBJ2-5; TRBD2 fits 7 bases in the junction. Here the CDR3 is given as CASSFAGANEETQYF. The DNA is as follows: TGTGCCAGCAGCTTCGCGGGAGCCAACGAAGAGACCCAGTACTTC.